The 21 T cell receptor beta chains given below trace back to one sample, sequenced in a study of blood T cell repertoires in COVID-19. The protocol was immunoSEQ multiplex PCR, while the TCRdb copy is restricted to in-frame clones and leaves out a portion. The data hold around 190,000 clones, with about 88% observed a single time. Sequenced input: peripheral blood. These receptors came from a man between 18 and 35 years old with active or convalescent COVID-19.

The chain carries TRBV6-5 and TRBJ1-4; 9 bases agree with TRBD1. This CDR3 is built from 15 residues. With 7 bases clipped from V and 8 bases from J, the junction kept 11 bases outside the gene matches. CDR1 and CDR2 from the germline V gene are MNHEY and SVGAGI. The CDR3 DNA follows: TGTGCCAGCACCCCGCTGGGGACAGGGCACGAAAAACTGTTTTTT. Translating gives CASTPLGTGHEKLFF.

J is TRBJ2-1 and V is TRBV30; 10 bases fit TRBD2. The CDR3 spans 15 residues. V gave up 4 bases and J gave up 6 bases; unmatched junction bases: 9. Germline values: CDR1 GTSNPN, CDR2 SVGIG (reference sequence). CDR3 bases: TGTGCCTGGAAAAGGGATAGCGGGGGGCGCAATGAGCAGTTCTTC. Residues: CAWKRDSGGRNEQFF.

The chain couples TRBV6-5 to TRBJ1-1; the D is unclear. The V gene lost 2 bases and the J gene lost 0 bases, with 7 bases spanning the gap. CDR3 length equals 14 residues. Germline CDR1 MNHEY, CDR2 SVGAGI. The CDR3, as DNA: TGTGCCAGCAGTTACACTAGTGTGAACACTGAAGCTTTCTTT. Amino acid sequence: CASSYTSVNTEAFF.

The V and J genes are TRBV7-2 and TRBJ2-3, with a tentative D call TRBD1 (6 bases). CDR3 size: 15 residues. V lost 5 bases, J lost 0 bases, and 12 bases lay in between. Germline V gives CDR1 SGHTA, CDR2 FQGNSA. The CDR3 DNA is TGTGCCAGCAGCGGGCGGACAGCTAGCACAGATACGCAGTATTTT. Amino acids: CASSGRTASTDTQYF.

V and J are TRBV5-4 and TRBJ1-2; 10 bases line up with TRBD1. V was pared by 1 base and J by 4 bases, with 10 bases of the junction left unmatched. The CDR3 spans 17 residues. Germline CDR1 reads SGHNT; CDR2 reads YYREEE (reference sequence). The CDR3: CASSLRSVGTGAYGYTF. Written as DNA, the CDR3 is TGTGCCAGCAGCTTGCGAAGTGTGGGGACAGGGGCCTATGGCTACACCTTC. The variable domain in full, completed from reference TRBV5-4 and TRBJ1-2, reads ETGVTQSPTHLIKTRGQQVTLRCSSQSGHNTVSWYQQALGQGPQFIFQYYREEENGRGNFPPRFSGLQFPNYSSELNVNALELDDSALYLCASSLRSVGTGAYGYTFGSGTRLTVV.

Only one count was recorded for this clone. V gene TRBV19 combines with J gene TRBJ2-1; 7 bases fit TRBD1. After removal of 4 bases from V and 5 bases from J, the junction contained 11 bases not matched to a gene. Germline V gene sequence: CDR1 LNHDA, CDR2 SQIVND (reference sequence). The CDR3 totals 16 residues. This CDR3 is CASSTPPGGLDNEQFF. CDR3 DNA sequence: TGTGCCAGTAGTACACCACCAGGGGGTCTAGACAATGAGCAGTTCTTC.

The chain couples TRBV4-1 to TRBJ2-1; 9 positions agree with TRBD2. Germline V CDR1 and CDR2: MGHRA, YSYEKL. The CDR3 extends over 13 amino acids. V shed 0 bases, J shed 15 bases, and the junction held 6 bases outside the gene matches. The CDR3 is CASSQDAGGLAFF. CDR3 nucleotide sequence: TGCGCCAGCAGCCAAGATGCGGGAGGGCTTGCGTTCTTC.

With respect to this clone: Other DNA sequences in the same sample also yield this CDR3. The V and J genes are TRBV11-2 and TRBJ1-4; 9 nucleotides line up with TRBD1. The length of the CDR3 is 15 residues. The trim removed 3 bases at V and 5 bases at J, leaving 4 bases unmatched. Germline V gives CDR1 SGHAT, CDR2 FQNNGV. DNA of the CDR3: TGTGCCAGCAGCTTGGGGGACAGGGACAATGAAAAACTGTTTTTT. It yields the protein CASSLGDRDNEKLFF.

J is TRBJ2-5 and V is TRBV11-2; 8 bases agree with TRBD2. The CDR3 consists of 13 residues. The V segment lost 1 base and the J segment 5 bases; nucleotides outside the gene matches: 0. CDR1 SGHAT and CDR2 FQNNGV come from the germline V gene. As DNA, the CDR3 is TGTGCCAGCAGCTTAGGACTAGCGGAGACCCAGTACTTC. It is translated as CASSLGLAETQYF. Full variable domain (remainder filled in from reference TRBV11-2 and TRBJ2-5): EAGVAQSPRYKIIEKRQSVAFWCNPISGHATLYWYQQILGQGPKLLIQFQNNGVVDDSQLPKDRFSAERLKGVDSTLKIQPAKLEDSAVYLCASSLGLAETQYFGPGTRLLVL.

This chain joins TRBV6-2 or TRBV6-3 and TRBJ2-3, with 8 bases that match TRBD2. Germline-derived CDR1 and CDR2 are MNHEY and SVGEGT. V dropped 0 bases and J dropped 3; count of bases not matched to a gene: 11. The CDR3 runs 18 residues. The CDR3: CASSYSFTGGPRTDTQYF. Written as DNA, the CDR3 is TGTGCCAGCAGTTACTCGTTTACGGGAGGGCCGAGGACAGATACGCAGTATTTT.

The chain uses TRBV27 and TRBJ1-6; 7 bases match TRBD1. The J segment lost 4 bases and the V segment lost 6 bases, leaving 3 bases of the junction unmatched. Per germline, CDR1 MNHEY and CDR2 SMNVEV (reference sequence). This CDR3 region has 14 residues. CDR3 DNA sequence: TGTGCCAGCAGACGGGACAGATATAATTCACCCCTCCACTTT. Translated: CASRRDRYNSPLHF.

Only a few counts were recorded for this clone. The chain has TRBV19 and TRBJ2-5; 9 bases match TRBD1. The germline V gene has CDR1 LNHDA and CDR2 SQIVND (reference sequence). The CDR3 is 15 residues long. The V segment lost 4 bases and the J segment 2 bases; nucleotides outside the gene matches: 5. In DNA form, the CDR3 reads TGTGCCAGTAGTAAGGGGACAGGGTCGCAAGAGACCCAGTACTTC. It specifies CASSKGTGSQETQYF.

DNA of the CDR3: TGCGCCAGCAGCTTGGGGACAGGGGAGAGGTACGAGCAGTACTTC. This translates into CASSLGTGERYEQYF. J is TRBJ2-7 and V is TRBV5-1; 9 nucleotides line up with TRBD1. The CDR3 runs 15 residues. The junction had 5 bases not matched to a gene; V was cut back by 0 bases and J by 4 bases. Germline CDR1 and CDR2: SGHRS and YFSETQ.

This chain joins TRBV5-6 and TRBJ2-1; 11 bases match TRBD2. The CDR3 has 15 residues. With 3 bases clipped from V and 8 bases from J, the junction kept 7 bases outside the gene matches. In germline, CDR1 is SGHDT, CDR2 YYEEEE. The CDR3 DNA is TGTGCCAGCAGCTGGATAGCGGGAGGGCCTGATGAGCAGTTCTTC. It specifies CASSWIAGGPDEQFF.

The J gene is TRBJ1-1, the V gene TRBV18, with a weak D call TRBD1 (5 bases). CDR1 is KGHSH, CDR2 LQKENI, per germline. V was shortened by 4 bases and J by 1 base, with 7 bases between the two germline ends. The CDR3 extends over 13 amino acids. This CDR3 is CASSLGANTEAFF. The CDR3 bases are TGTGCCAGCTCACTAGGGGCGAACACTGAAGCTTTCTTT.

The CDR3 loop reads CASSPDWSQEAFF. The CDR3 DNA sequence: TGTGCCAGCTCACCAGATTGGAGCCAAGAAGCTTTCTTT. The chain has TRBV18 and TRBJ1-1; D is uncertain. The V gene lost 2 bases and the J gene lost 8 bases, with 12 bases spanning the gap. The germline V gene encodes CDR1 KGHSH and CDR2 LQKENI. The CDR3 is made up of 13 amino acids.

The chain uses TRBV7-9 and TRBJ1-1; 8 bases align to TRBD1. V lost 8 bases and J lost 1; bases outside the gene matches: 3. In germline, CDR1 is SEHNR, CDR2 FQNEAQ (reference sequence). The CDR3 has 13 residues. The CDR3 DNA is TGTGCCAGCGGGGACAGGCGGAACACTGAAGCTTTCTTT. It encodes CASGDRRNTEAFF. Combining the CDR3 with reference TRBV7-9 and TRBJ1-1 gives the whole variable domain DTGVSQNPRHKITKRGQNVTFRCDPISEHNRLYWYRQTLGQGPEFLTYFQNEAQLEKSRLLSDRFSAERPKGSFSTLEIQRTEQGDSAMYLCASGDRRNTEAFFGQGTRLTVV.

The rearrangement uses TRBV21-1 and TRBJ1-6; the D call TRBD1 from the table was never checked on the DNA. TRBV21-1 is flagged as a pseudogene. The CDR3 sequence is 16 residues long. CDR3 DNA: TGTGCCAGCAGGCAGAACGGACAGCTTTATAATTCACCCCTCCACTTT. Its translation: CASRQNGQLYNSPLHF.

The chain uses TRBV27 and TRBJ2-3; 10 bases match TRBD2. This CDR3 is 15 amino acids long. CDR1 is MNHEY, CDR2 SMNVEV, per germline (reference sequence). Trimming cost V 1 base and J 5 bases; bases outside gene matches: 3. CDR3 region: CASSLWASGGDTQYF. Here the CDR3 DNA reads TGTGCCAGCAGTTTATGGGCTAGCGGGGGAGATACGCAGTATTTT.

The CDR3 here is CASSATSGSRDTQYF. In nucleotides, the CDR3 is TGTGCCAGCAGCGCGACTAGCGGGAGCCGGGATACGCAGTATTTT. V and J are TRBV6-4 and TRBJ2-3, with TRBD2 identical over 12 bases. The CDR3 runs 15 residues. V gave up 6 bases and J gave up 6 bases; unmatched junction bases: 7. Per the germline V gene, CDR1 is MRHNA and CDR2 is SNTAGT.

The chain recombines TRBV7-8 with TRBJ2-3; TRBD2 is a possible D gene (6 bases). Germline assignment: CDR1 SGHVS and CDR2 FQNEAQ. The V gene lost 3 bases and the J gene lost 0 bases, with 10 bases spanning the gap. The CDR3 loop spans 15 amino acids. The CDR3 DNA reads TGTGCCAGCAGCTTGAGAGCGGGTAGCACAGATACGCAGTATTTT. This encodes CASSLRAGSTDTQYF. The complete variable domain, with remaining parts taken from reference TRBV7-8 and TRBJ2-3, reads GAGVSQSPRYKVAKRGQDVALRCDPISGHVSLFWYQQALGQGPEFLTYFQNEAQLDKSGLPSDRFFAERPEGSVSTLKIQRTQQEDSAVYLCASSLRAGSTDTQYFGPGTRLTVL.